This T cell receptor (beta chain) came from a study of cytomegalovirus exposure and HLA in healthy donors. Study-level points and caveats: Rarity held for most TCR sequences, but there were some public TCRs that occurred in many donors.

Primers included in the PCR were 60 Vbeta and 13 Jbeta primers. Libraries were prepared by immunoSEQ multiplex PCR; TCRdb keeps only in-frame clonotypes and omits some of them. The sample holds over 150,000 clones; roughly 67% are singletons and the top ten take approximately 5.4%. Germline assignment: CDR1 SGHVS and CDR2 FNYEAQ. The CDR3 consists of 13 residues. The ends were cut back, 5 bases at V and 12 bases at J, with 17 bases in the middle. This clone was detected a few times. Its antigen is currently unknown. The rearrangement uses TRBV7-6 and TRBJ2-1, with D perhaps TRBD1 (6 bases). The sequenced sample consisted of PBMCs. The sequence came from a woman in her late teens or twenties in good health and CMV-seropositive. In DNA form, the CDR3 reads TGTGCCAGCAGCCAGTCGACAGGACTTGGGCAGTTCTTC. Protein: CASSQSTGLGQFF. Full variable domain (missing parts from reference TRBV7-6 and TRBJ2-1): GAGVSQSPRYKVTKRGQDVALRCDPISGHVSLYWYRQALGQGPEFLTYFNYEAQQDKSGLPNDRFSAERPEGSISTLTIQRTEQRDSAMYRCASSQSTGLGQFFGPGTRLTVL.